The source of this T cell receptor (beta chain) is a study of lymphopenia after photon versus proton radiotherapy. By frequency in the sample, this clone is medium-sized (0.01 to 0.1%). Sequenced by immunoSEQ multiplex PCR; TCRdb stores in-frame clones only, minus some. The table has fewer than 35,000 clones, roughly 89% seen once. This CDR3 is built from 12 residues. From germline, CDR1 is SNHLY and CDR2 FYNNEI. The V and J ends lost 7 bases and 0 bases respectively, with 6 bases between them. The source material was peripheral blood, sampled from a patient treated with proton-based radiotherapy. The V gene is TRBV2, the J gene TRBJ1-1; D uncertain. This clonotype was obtained from a woman in her seventies with pancreatic cancer. Some clones in this sample may be carry-over from other donors' samples. CDR3: CASKNMNTEAFF. DNA for the CDR3: TGTGCCAGCAAGAACATGAACACTGAAGCTTTCTTT.